This T cell receptor beta chain was recorded in a study of graft-versus-host responses after intestinal transplantation (dated by TCRdb to about 2021). For the wider study: The transplants that recipients got were multivisceral, liver-intestinal, or isolated intestinal. Every recipient was given anti-thymocyte globulin induction, then maintenance tacrolimus and steroids for about three years. Rather than being sequenced by the commercial service, samples from a few later patients were sequenced in-house on an Illumina MiSeq and processed with MiXCR. Graft-versus-host and host-versus-graft alloreactive T cell clones were tracked in the graft, circulation and bone marrow after intestinal transplantation using bulk TCR-beta CDR3 sequencing. A cohort of 24 intestinal transplant recipients, including one retransplant, was enrolled, and a few patients lacking pretransplant specimens were excluded. To identify alloreactive clones, pre-transplant mixed lymphocyte reaction products were sequenced and then compared with unstimulated pre-transplant donor and recipient T cells. Donor T cell macrochimerism was defined as a peak of at least 4% donor T cells among recipient peripheral blood mononuclear cells. General conclusions and limits of the study: In the allografts of patients with donor T cell macrochimerism, GvH to HvG T cell clonal ratios were high. GvH clones were detected in recipient bone marrow, and some of these GvH clones were observed earlier in ileal mucosa or blood, consistent with an intestinal mucosal origin. Peak levels of circulating GvH clones were associated with declines in HvG clones early after transplant. The conclusions were limited by the relatively low number and heterogeneity of the intestinal transplant patients.

The CDR3 holds 17 amino acids from the cysteine to the phenylalanine. CDR3 DNA only is kept here, 51 bases in frame from base 1. Taken from the germline V gene, the CDR1 and CDR2 loops are SGHDN and FVKESK. V is shortened by 1 base, J by 3 bases, and the region joining them spans 15 bases. A word on this clone: The antigen it binds to is not known. Base qualities are not recorded, but no much larger clone differs from it by a single base.

Blood samples were collected up to 4 times in the first month after transplant and then at least monthly when available. The library was generated by the immunoSEQ multiplex PCR assay. For most patients, high-throughput TCR-beta CDR3 sequencing of genomic DNA was performed by Adaptive Biotechnologies. The source study handled its data this way. TCR sequencing data were retrieved from Adaptive's ImmunoSEQ software for 18 patients, whereas a few other patients were processed with MiXCR and VDJtools. CDR3 nucleotide sequences shared by donor and recipient were removed because the origin of these sequences could not be assigned. To be classed as alloreactive, a clone needed at least 2-fold expansion over unstimulated cells and a minimum CFSE-low frequency of 0.002% (template counts) or 0.001% (read counts). Clones detected in sequenced pre-transplant spleen, lymph node, or MLR CFSE-low populations of the donor or recipient were defined as mappable. Cumulative frequency of alloreactive clones was calculated as a percentage of all sequences weighted by copy number. The clones in this table, taken by TCRdb from immuneACCESS, are in-frame only. Not every clone is retained; where verified, under half of the shortfall comes from an unresolved V gene, and the cause of the rest is unknown. The V and J calls and clone size are taken from that table; D and trimming were inferred from the DNA. This sample lists about 77,000 clones; about 92% were detected once. The ten largest account for under 0.85% of the sample.

The sequence joins TRBV14 to TRBJ2-2, with no confidently assigned D gene. The sample was PBMCs, taken 98 days after intestinal transplantation. This TCR was recovered from a human patient who received an intestinal transplant, so some T cells may come from the graft donor. The encoded CDR3 is CASSQVLQETDTGELFF. The base sequence is TGTGCCAGCAGCCAAGTCCTCCAAGAGACGGACACCGGGGAGCTGTTTTTT.